This TCR beta chain was profiled in a study of monozygotic twins with inflammatory bowel disease. Overall study findings and caveats: No distinction between different T cell subtypes was possible. Lower TCRbeta diversity (inverse Simpson) was seen in IBD patients than in healthy co-twins. Immunosuppressive treatments were not uniform, and this may have added variability to patient repertoires.

As to this clonotype: Its antigen is currently unknown.

The CDR3 covers 11 residues. CDR1 is MNHNS and CDR2 is SASEGT in the germline V gene. Following a re-call of the 5' RACE reads, TCRdb has one entry per CDR3 protein and lacks DNA. Its table lists fewer than 450,000 distinct CDR3 sequences. The chain is built from TRBV6-1 and TRBJ2-3. Sequencing was performed on blood. The origin of this receptor is a human donor with ulcerative colitis or Crohn's disease, or a healthy co-twin of an affected twin (not recorded which). The CDR3: CASSVWDTQYF.